This T cell receptor (beta chain) was profiled in a study of CD8+ T cells in alopecia areata (dated by TCRdb to between 2017 and 2018). About the full investigation: Treated patients were enrolled in an open-label pilot trial of oral tofacitinib at 5 to 10 mg twice daily for moderate-to-severe alopecia areata. Biopsies were taken from tofacitinib-treated patients at baseline and again at 4 and 24 weeks into treatment, and several of those patients also had a later scalp biopsy. Clonality in the scalp was compared among normal scalp (n=4), patchy alopecia areata scalp (n=8), and alopecia totalis/universalis scalp (n=8). Patients stayed on tofacitinib for 6 to 18 months and then had 6 months of follow-up off drug so that delayed response and recurrence could be assessed. RNA was extracted with the PAXgene miRNA kit for fixed scalp, the miRNeasy kit for PBMCs, and the RNeasy kit for mouse skin. To study T cell clonal expansion in alopecia areata, the researchers applied high-throughput TCRbeta sequencing to both the C3H/HeJ mouse model and human patients. Human TCRbeta sequencing covered scalp tissue and sorted CD4+ and CD8+ peripheral blood T cells from patchy and totalis/universalis alopecia areata patients and healthy controls. TCRbeta CDR3 regions were amplified by immunoSEQ multiplex PCR using 35 Vbeta forward and 13 Jbeta reverse primers.

Library preparation employed the immunoSEQ multiplex PCR assay. For TCR sequencing, RNA was extracted from every sample and reverse transcribed into cDNA to serve as template. First-strand cDNA was synthesized with SuperScript III using a 2:1 mix of oligo-dT and random hexamers. A synthetic immune receptor repertoire was used to gauge amplification bias, and whatever bias remained was removed computationally. As for the authors' bioinformatics: Raw reads were preprocessed to remove errors, and CDR3 was defined by IMGT conventions from the conserved cysteine to phenylalanine. To get clonality, Shannon entropy was normalized by log2 of the number of productive unique TCRs and the result was subtracted from 1. CD4 or CD8 identity of scalp clones was inferred by cross-referencing scalp TCRbeta sequences with sorted blood CD4 and CD8 repertoires. TCRdb limited this immuneACCESS table to in-frame rearrangements with V and J called. A share of clones is missing; checked studies link under half to unresolved V genes, and the rest is unexplained. That table gives V, J and clone size, and the DNA gave D and trimming. For this sample the table gives 100,000 to 150,000 clones, of which around 50% were detected only once. The top ten hold less than 5.5% of the sample.

Comments on this clone: Its binding antigen is unknown. Per-base quality was not reported, and no clone a single base away is much larger than it.

The time point label corresponds to: baseline before oral tofacitinib. Peripheral blood and lesional scalp punch biopsies were obtained from patients with alopecia areata. After PBMCs were isolated by density centrifugation and stained for CD3, CD4 and CD8, a FACSAria was used to sort CD4+ and CD8+ T cells. What the research found in general, with its limitations: Shared TCR sequences between patients were less evident than in mice, which may be partly attributable to HLA diversity in the patient population. Resident alphabeta T cells in normal human skin are also sequenced, complicating scalp TCR repertoire analysis, unlike mouse skin dominated by gammadelta T cells. Lesional scalp, especially in alopecia totalis/universalis, showed higher clonality and more expanded CD8+ clones than normal scalp, suggesting antigenic drive.

Reading from cysteine to phenylalanine, the CDR3 counts 14 amino acids. Only the CDR3 DNA stays, 42 bases, in frame from base 1. Sequences SGHRS (CDR1) and YFSETQ (CDR2) are obtained from the germline V gene. The V end loses 0 bases and the J end loses 5 bases, and a stretch of 11 bases separates them. The sample here was CD4+ T cells sorted from blood, taken at week 0. This TCR derives from a human donor with alopecia areata. Here the chain combines TRBV5-1 and TRBJ1-1; no confident D gene assignment can be made. At the DNA level, the sequence is TGCGCCAGCAGCTTGGGAGGGCCGGGGACTGAAGCTTTCTTT. It translates to CASSLGGPGTEAFF.